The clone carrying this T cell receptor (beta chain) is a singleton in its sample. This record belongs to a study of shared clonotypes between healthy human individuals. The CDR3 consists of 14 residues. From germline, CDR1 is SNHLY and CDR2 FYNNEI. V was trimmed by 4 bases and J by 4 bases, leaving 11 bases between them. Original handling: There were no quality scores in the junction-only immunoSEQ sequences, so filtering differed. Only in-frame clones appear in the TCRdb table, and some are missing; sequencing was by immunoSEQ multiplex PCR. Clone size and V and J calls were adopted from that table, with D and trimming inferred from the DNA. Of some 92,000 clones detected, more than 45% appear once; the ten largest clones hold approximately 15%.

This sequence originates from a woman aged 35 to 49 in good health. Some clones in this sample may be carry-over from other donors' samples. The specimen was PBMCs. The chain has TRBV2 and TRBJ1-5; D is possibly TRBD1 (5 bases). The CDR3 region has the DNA TGTGCCAGCAGTGGAAGGGGCGGGAATCAGCCCCAGCATTTT. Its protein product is CASSGRGGNQPQHF. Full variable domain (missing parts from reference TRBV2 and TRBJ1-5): EPEVTQTPSHQVTQMGQEVILRCVPISNHLYFYWYRQILGQKVEFLVSFYNNEISEKSEIFDDQFSVERPDGSNFTLKIRSTKLEDSAMYFCASSGRGGNQPQHFGDGTRLSIL.